These 13 T cell receptor beta chains were all obtained from the same sample, sequenced in a study of cytomegalovirus exposure and HLA in healthy donors. TCRdb's copy holds only in-frame clones and misses some; the assay was immunoSEQ multiplex PCR. The table shows about 160,000 clones, with 85% occurring only once. What was sequenced was PBMCs. The source of these receptors is a man aged 25 to 45 in good health and CMV-seropositive.

The J gene is TRBJ1-4, the V gene TRBV4-1; 9 nucleotides align to TRBD1. The CDR3 consists of 16 residues. From germline, CDR1 is MGHRA and CDR2 YSYEKL. J lost 5 bases, V lost 4 bases, and 8 bases had no gene match. The CDR3 protein is CASSPGLTGGNEKLFF. The DNA of the CDR3 is TGCGCCAGCAGCCCGGGACTGACAGGGGGAAATGAAAAACTGTTTTTT.

The chain joins TRBV20-1 to TRBJ2-1; D possibly corresponds to TRBD2 (5 bases). This CDR3 spans 10 amino acids. With 4 bases removed from V and 9 bases from J, the gap between germline ends came to 7 bases. Germline V gene lookup returns CDR1 DFQATT and CDR2 SNEGSKA (reference sequence). The CDR3 spells CSAIRGEQFF. CDR3 sequence (DNA): TGCAGTGCTATTCGGGGTGAGCAGTTCTTC.

The genes are TRBV5-5 and TRBJ2-1, with 10 positions matching TRBD2. V gave up 3 bases and J gave up 0 bases; unmatched junction bases: 9. Germline values: CDR1 SGHKS, CDR2 YYEKEE (reference sequence). CDR3 length: 18 residues. CDR3 loop: CASSSELAGATSYNEQFF. CDR3 in DNA: TGTGCCAGCAGCTCCGAGCTAGCGGGGGCCACCTCCTACAATGAGCAGTTCTTC.

This clone was seen only once. The chain uses TRBV9 and TRBJ2-5; a possible D gene is TRBD1 (6 bases). This CDR3 has 14 residues. From germline, CDR1 is SGDLS and CDR2 YYNGEE. V dropped 5 bases and J dropped 1 base, with 12 bases sitting between them. CDR3 sequence reads: CASSDGQLQETQYF. The CDR3 nucleotides are TGTGCCAGCAGTGACGGACAGCTCCAAGAGACCCAGTACTTC.

This chain uses TRBV6-1 with TRBJ1-4; 11 bases match TRBD1. The CDR3 sequence is 15 residues long. Trimming took 8 bases from V and 3 from J; bases not matched to a gene: 5. In germline, CDR1 is MNHNS, CDR2 SASEGT. CDR3 sequence reads: CASLDRGPPNEKLFF. The CDR3, as DNA: TGTGCCAGCCTGGACAGGGGGCCTCCTAATGAAAAACTGTTTTTT.

The rearrangement uses TRBV4-2 and TRBJ1-2; 9 bases match TRBD1. CDR1 is LGHNA and CDR2 is YNFKEQ in the germline V gene. The V gene end was trimmed by 0 bases and the J gene end by 4 bases; junction bases not matched to a gene: 9. The CDR3 loop spans 17 amino acids. For the CDR3, the DNA is TGTGCCAGCAGCCAAGATTTTACAGGGGGCGCGACCTATGGCTACACCTTC. This sequence encodes CASSQDFTGGATYGYTF.

V gene TRBV7-9 combines with J gene TRBJ1-2; TRBD1 matches at 7 bases. V lost 0 bases and J lost 6; bases outside the gene matches: 4. CDR3 length: 14 residues. Germline V CDR1 and CDR2: SEHNR, FQNEAQ (reference sequence). CDR3 DNA: TGTGCCAGCAGCTTAGCGCAGGGGGGCGATGGCTACACCTTC. Translation: CASSLAQGGDGYTF.

The CDR3 sequence: CASSQARVYEQYF. CDR3 coding DNA: TGCGCCAGCAGCCAAGCCCGGGTCTACGAGCAGTACTTC. This rearrangement joins TRBV4-3 to TRBJ2-7; no firm D call. Trimming shortened V by 1 base and J by 3 bases, and 7 bases separated the two germline ends. Germline CDR1 reads LGHNA; CDR2 reads YSLEER. This CDR3 contains 13 residues.

The chain carries TRBV19 and TRBJ1-1; 7 nucleotides agree with TRBD1. This CDR3 has 13 residues. V trimming: 5 bases; J trimming: 8 bases; junction bases outside the gene matches: 8. Germline V gene lookup returns CDR1 LNHDA and CDR2 SQIVND (reference sequence). The CDR3 here is CASSPRQGSEAFF. CDR3 DNA: TGTGCCAGTAGTCCCCGACAGGGCTCGGAAGCTTTCTTT.

This clone turned up a few times. This chain connects TRBV18 to TRBJ1-6; 8 bases fit TRBD1. With 6 bases clipped from V and 7 bases from J, the junction kept 8 bases outside the gene matches. Germline loops: CDR1 KGHSH, CDR2 LQKENI. The CDR3 is 15 amino acids. Here the CDR3 reads CASSPPDRDNSPLHF. The CDR3 bases are TGTGCCAGCTCCCCTCCGGACAGGGACAATTCACCCCTCCACTTT.

This clone occurred a few times. As DNA, the CDR3 is TGCGCCAGCAGCCAAGAGGGGGACAGAATGTCCTACGAGCAGTACTTC. This encodes CASSQEGDRMSYEQYF. The chain uses TRBV4-1 and TRBJ2-7; 7 bases map to TRBD1. Germline CDR1 MGHRA, CDR2 YSYEKL. CDR3 length: 16 residues. V lost 0 bases and J lost 1; bases outside the gene matches: 6.

CDR3 nucleotides: TGTGCCAGCAGCTTAAGGGCAGGGGGGAAAGATACGCAGTATTTT. As protein: CASSLRAGGKDTQYF. J is TRBJ2-3 and V is TRBV13; D may be TRBD1 (7 bases). Germline V lookup: CDR1 PRHDT, CDR2 FYEKMQ (reference sequence). Deletions cut 2 bases from V and 5 bases from J, with 14 bases between. The CDR3 covers 15 residues.

The chain couples TRBV20-1 to TRBJ1-2, with D unresolved. Germline V gene data show CDR1 as DFQATT and CDR2 as SNEGSKA (reference sequence). The germline V and J ends were trimmed by 3 bases and 1 base, with 3 bases remaining between them. The CDR3 contains 11 residues. The CDR3 protein is CSASINYGYTF. The CDR3 region has the DNA TGCAGTGCTAGTATTAACTATGGCTACACCTTC.